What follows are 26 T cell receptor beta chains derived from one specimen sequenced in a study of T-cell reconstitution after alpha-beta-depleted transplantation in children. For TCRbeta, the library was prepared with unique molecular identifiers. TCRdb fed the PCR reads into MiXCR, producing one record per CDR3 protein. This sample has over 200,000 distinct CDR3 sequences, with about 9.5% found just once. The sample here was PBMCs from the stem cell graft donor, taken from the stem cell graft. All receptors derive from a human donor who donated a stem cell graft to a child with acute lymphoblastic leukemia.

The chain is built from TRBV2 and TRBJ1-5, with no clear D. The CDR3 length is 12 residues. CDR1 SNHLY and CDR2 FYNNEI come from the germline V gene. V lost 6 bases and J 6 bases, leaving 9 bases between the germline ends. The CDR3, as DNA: TGTGCCAGCAGGGATTCTGGTCAGCCCCAGCATTTT. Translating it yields CASRDSGQPQHF.

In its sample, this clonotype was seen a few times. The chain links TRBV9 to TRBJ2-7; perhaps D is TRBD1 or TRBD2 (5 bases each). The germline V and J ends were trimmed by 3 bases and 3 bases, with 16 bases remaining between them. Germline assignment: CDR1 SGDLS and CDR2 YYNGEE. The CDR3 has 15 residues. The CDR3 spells CASSDRDLPYYEQYF. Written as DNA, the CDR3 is TGTGCCAGCAGCGACCGGGACCTCCCGTACTACGAGCAGTACTTC.

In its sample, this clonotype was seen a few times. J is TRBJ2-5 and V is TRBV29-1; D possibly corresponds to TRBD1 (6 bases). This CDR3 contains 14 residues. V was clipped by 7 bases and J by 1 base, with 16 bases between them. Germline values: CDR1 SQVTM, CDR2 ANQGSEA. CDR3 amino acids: CSGGQGTFQETQYF. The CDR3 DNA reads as TGCAGCGGAGGGCAGGGGACATTCCAAGAGACCCAGTACTTC.

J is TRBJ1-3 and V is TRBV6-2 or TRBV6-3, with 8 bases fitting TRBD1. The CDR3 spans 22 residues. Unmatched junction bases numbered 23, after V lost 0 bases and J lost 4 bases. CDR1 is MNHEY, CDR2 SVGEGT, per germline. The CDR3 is CASSYSQSGWAGGHPRGNTIYF. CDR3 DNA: TGTGCCAGCAGTTACTCGCAGTCGGGTTGGGCAGGGGGCCACCCCCGCGGAAACACCATATATTTT.

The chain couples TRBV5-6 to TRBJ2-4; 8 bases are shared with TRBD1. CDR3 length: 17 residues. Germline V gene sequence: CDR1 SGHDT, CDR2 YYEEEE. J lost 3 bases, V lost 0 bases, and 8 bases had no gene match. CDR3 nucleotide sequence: TGTGCCAGCAGCTTGGAGTGGGCAGGGGGCTACAAAAACATTCAGTACTTC. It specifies CASSLEWAGGYKNIQYF.

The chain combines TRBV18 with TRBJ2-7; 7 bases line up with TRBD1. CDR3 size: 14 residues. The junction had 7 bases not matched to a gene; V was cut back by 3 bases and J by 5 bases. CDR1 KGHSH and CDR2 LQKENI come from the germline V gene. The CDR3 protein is CASSPDRVSDEQYF. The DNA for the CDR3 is TGTGCCAGCTCACCTGACAGGGTAAGCGACGAGCAGTACTTC.

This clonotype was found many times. The CDR3 protein is CASSRQGRSYEQYF. DNA for the CDR3: TGCGCCAGCAGCCGTCAGGGAAGGTCCTACGAGCAGTACTTC. V usage is TRBV5-1 and J usage is TRBJ2-7; D perhaps matches TRBD1 (5 bases). Trimming took 4 bases from V and 1 from J, leaving 12 bases between them. CDR1 and CDR2 (germline): SGHRS, YFSETQ. CDR3 size: 14 residues.

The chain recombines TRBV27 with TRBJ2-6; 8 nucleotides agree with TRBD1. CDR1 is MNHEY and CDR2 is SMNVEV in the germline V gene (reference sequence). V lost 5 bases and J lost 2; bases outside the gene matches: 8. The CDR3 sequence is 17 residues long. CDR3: CASSTLKTGAGANVLTF. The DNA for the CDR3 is TGTGCCAGCAGTACACTAAAGACAGGGGCTGGGGCCAACGTCCTGACTTTC.

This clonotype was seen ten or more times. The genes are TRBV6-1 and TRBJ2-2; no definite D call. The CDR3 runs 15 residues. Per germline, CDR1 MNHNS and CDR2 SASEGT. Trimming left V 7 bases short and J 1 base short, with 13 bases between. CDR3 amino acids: CASKLSTGNTGELFF. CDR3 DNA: TGTGCCAGCAAACTCTCGACGGGGAACACCGGGGAGCTGTTTTTT.

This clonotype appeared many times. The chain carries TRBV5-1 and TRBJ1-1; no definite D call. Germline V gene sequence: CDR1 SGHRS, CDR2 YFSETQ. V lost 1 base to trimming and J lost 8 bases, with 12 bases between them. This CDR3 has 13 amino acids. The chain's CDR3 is CASSLFVSGEAFF. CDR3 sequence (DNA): TGCGCCAGCAGCTTGTTTGTCTCCGGGGAAGCTTTCTTT.

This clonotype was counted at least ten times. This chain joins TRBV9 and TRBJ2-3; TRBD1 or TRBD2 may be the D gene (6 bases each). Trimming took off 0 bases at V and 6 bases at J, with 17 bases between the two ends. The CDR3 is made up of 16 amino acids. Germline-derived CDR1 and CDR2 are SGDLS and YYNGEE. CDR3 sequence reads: CASSVGTGAVSDTQYF. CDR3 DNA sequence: TGTGCCAGCAGCGTAGGGACGGGGGCCGTATCGGATACGCAGTATTTT.

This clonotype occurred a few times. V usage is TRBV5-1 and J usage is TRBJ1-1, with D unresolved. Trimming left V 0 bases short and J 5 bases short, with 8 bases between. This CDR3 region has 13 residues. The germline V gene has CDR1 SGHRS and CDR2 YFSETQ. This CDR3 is CASSLGQITEAFF. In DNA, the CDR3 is TGCGCCAGCAGCTTGGGTCAGATAACTGAAGCTTTCTTT.

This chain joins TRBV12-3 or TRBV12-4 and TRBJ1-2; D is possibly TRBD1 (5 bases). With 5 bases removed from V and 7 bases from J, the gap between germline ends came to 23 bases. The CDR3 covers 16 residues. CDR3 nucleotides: TGTGCCAGCAGTCCCGCCCGATGGCGAGGGGCGGGTGGCTACACCTTC. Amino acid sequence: CASSPARWRGAGGYTF.

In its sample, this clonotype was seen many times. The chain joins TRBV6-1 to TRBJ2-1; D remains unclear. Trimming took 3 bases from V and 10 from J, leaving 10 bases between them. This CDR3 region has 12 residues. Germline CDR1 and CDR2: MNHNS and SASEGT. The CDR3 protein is CASSDYSWEQFF. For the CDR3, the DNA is TGTGCCAGCAGTGATTACAGCTGGGAGCAGTTCTTC.

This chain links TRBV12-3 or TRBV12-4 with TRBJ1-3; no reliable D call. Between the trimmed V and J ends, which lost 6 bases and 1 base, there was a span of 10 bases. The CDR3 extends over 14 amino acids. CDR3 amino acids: CASSAPVSGNTIYF. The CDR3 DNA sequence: TGTGCCAGCAGCGCTCCTGTTTCTGGAAACACCATATATTTT.

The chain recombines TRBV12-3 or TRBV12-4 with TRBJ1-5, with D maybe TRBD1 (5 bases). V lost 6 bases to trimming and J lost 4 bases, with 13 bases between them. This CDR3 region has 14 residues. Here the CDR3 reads CASSPGTPNQPQHF. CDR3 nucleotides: TGTGCCAGCAGCCCCGGGACCCCAAATCAGCCCCAGCATTTT.

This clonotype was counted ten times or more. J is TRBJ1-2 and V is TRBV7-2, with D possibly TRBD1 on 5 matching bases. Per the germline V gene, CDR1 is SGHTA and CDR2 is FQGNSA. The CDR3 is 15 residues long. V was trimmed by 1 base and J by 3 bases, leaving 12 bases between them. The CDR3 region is CASSLVAGMDYGYTF. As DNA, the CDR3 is TGTGCCAGCAGCTTAGTGGCAGGGATGGACTATGGCTACACCTTC.

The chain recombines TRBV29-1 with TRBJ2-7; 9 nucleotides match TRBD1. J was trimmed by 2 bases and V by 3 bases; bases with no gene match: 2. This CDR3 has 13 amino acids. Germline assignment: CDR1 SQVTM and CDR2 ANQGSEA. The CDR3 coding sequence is TGCAGCGTTGAGGGACAGGGCACCTACGAGCAGTACTTC. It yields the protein CSVEGQGTYEQYF.

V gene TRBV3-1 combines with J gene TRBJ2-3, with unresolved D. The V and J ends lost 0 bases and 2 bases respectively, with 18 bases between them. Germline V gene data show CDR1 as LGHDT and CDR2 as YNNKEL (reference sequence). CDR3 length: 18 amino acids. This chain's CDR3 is CASSQDVALEIDTDTQYF. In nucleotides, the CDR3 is TGTGCCAGCAGCCAAGATGTCGCACTCGAGATTGACACAGATACGCAGTATTTT.

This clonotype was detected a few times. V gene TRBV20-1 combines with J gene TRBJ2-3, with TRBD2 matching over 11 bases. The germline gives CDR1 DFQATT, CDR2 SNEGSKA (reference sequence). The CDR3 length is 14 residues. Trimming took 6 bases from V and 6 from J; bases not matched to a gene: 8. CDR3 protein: CSAPLAGVSDTQYF. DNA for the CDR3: TGCAGTGCCCCACTAGCGGGGGTTTCGGATACGCAGTATTTT.

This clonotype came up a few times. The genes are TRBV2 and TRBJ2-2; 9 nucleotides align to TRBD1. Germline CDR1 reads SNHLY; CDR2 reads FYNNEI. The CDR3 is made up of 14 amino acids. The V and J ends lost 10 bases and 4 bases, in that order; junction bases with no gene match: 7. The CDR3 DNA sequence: TGTGCCAACCAACAGGGGGCGAGCACCGGGGAGCTGTTTTTT. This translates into CANQQGASTGELFF.

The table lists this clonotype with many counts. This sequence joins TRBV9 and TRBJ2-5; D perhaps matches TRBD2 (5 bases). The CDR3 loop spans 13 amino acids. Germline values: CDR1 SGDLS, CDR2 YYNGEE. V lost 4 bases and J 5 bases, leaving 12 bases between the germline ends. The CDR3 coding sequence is TGTGCCAGCAGCCCTTCGCGGGCGGAGACCCAGTACTTC. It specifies CASSPSRAETQYF.

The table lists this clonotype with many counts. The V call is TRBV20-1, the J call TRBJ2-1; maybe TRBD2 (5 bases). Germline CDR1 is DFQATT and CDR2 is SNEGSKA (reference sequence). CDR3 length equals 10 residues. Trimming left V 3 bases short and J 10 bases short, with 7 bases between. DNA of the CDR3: TGCAGTGCTAGCGGACTGGAGCAGTTCTTC. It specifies CSASGLEQFF.

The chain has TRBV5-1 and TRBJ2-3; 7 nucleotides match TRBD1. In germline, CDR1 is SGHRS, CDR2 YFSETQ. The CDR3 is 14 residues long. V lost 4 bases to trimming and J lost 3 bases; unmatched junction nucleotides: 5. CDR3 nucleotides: TGCGCCAGCAGCGAAGGGACAGTAACAGATACGCAGTATTTT. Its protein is CASSEGTVTDTQYF.

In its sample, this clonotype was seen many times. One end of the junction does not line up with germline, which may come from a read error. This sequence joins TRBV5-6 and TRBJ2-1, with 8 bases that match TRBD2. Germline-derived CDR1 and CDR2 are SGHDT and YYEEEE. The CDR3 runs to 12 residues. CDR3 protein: CASSPGTSSLVF. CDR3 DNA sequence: TGTGCCAGCAGCCCAGGGACTAGTTCTCTTGTCTTC. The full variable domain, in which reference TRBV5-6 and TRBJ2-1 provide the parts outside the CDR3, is DAGVTQSPTHLIKTRGQQVTLRCSPKSGHDTVSWYQQALGQGPQFIFQYYEEEERQRGNFPDRFSGHQFPNYSSELNVNALLLGDSALYLCASSPGTSSLVFGPGTRLTVL.

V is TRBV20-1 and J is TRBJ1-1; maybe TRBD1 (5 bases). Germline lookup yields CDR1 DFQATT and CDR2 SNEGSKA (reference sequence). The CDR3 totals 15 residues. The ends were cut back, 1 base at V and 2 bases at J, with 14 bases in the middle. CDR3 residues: CSARAAMGGNTEAFF. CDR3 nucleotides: TGCAGTGCTAGAGCCGCCATGGGGGGTAACACTGAAGCTTTCTTT.